This TCR beta chain comes out of a study of T-cell memory formation after mild COVID-19. General study results and limits: Most CD4+ clones that shrank were in CM and EM, while CD8+ ones turned up in EMRA.

With respect to this clonotype: Its antigen remains unidentified.

TCRalpha and TCRbeta libraries used 5'RACE with constant-segment primers and UMIs. A single record per CDR3 protein comes from TCRdb applying MiXCR to the 5' RACE reads. The sample consists of 250,000 to 350,000 distinct CDR3 sequences, about 13% of them appearing once. Sequenced sample: PBMCs or a T cell subset sorted from them (not recorded which). This receptor was obtained from a man younger than 35 who had mild COVID-19 (a few samples of this study predate the infection). Cell type and time point are not known.

CDR3 nucleotides: TGTGCCAGCAGTTCGTTGCTCCTCCCAGGGAACTATGGCTACACCTTC. This translates into CASSSLLLPGNYGYTF. This rearrangement joins TRBV12-3 or TRBV12-4 to TRBJ1-2; TRBD1 might be the D (5 bases). Trimming cost V 4 bases and J 2 bases, with 17 bases left between them. The CDR3 contains 16 residues.